This TCR beta chain was recorded in a study of shared T cell receptors in the human thymus. Losses at the gene ends were 7 bases for V and 8 bases for J; bases not matched to a gene: 18. The CDR3 contains 16 residues. Per the germline V gene, CDR1 is LNHDA and CDR2 is SQIVND (reference sequence). The assay was immunoSEQ multiplex PCR, and TCRdb's table has in-frame clones only and misses some. The top ten clones hold less than 0.04% of a sample with 55,000 to 75,000 clones, about 96% of them seen once. The V gene is TRBV19, the J gene TRBJ2-3, with 7 positions matching TRBD2. The sequence was collected from a human donor. The sample consisted of thymocytes. CDR3 DNA sequence: TGTGCCAGTACCCCATTGGCCGGGGGGAGATTTGGTACGCAGTATTTT. It codes for CASTPLAGGRFGTQYF.